A single sample gave rise to the 10 T cell receptor beta chains below, sequenced in a study of CD8 T cells in ankylosing spondylitis. The study's findings and limits: A motif in TCR beta, a set of eight highly homologous variants, appeared characteristic of ankylosing spondylitis blood.

The antigens for these receptors are not known. Each CDR3 protein is one row after TCRdb ran MiXCR on the 5' RACE reads. The repertoire consists of about 540,000 distinct CDR3 sequences, with about 12% occurring once and the leading ten covering almost 7%. Sequenced input: blood, either unsorted or a sorted T cell fraction (not recorded which). The source of these receptors is a male donor with ankylosing spondylitis.

This clonotype was detected many times. V usage is TRBV29-1 and J usage is TRBJ2-7, with D unresolved. The CDR3 has 14 amino acids. Germline values: CDR1 SQVTM, CDR2 ANQGSEA. The germline V and J ends were trimmed by 6 bases and 2 bases, with 17 bases remaining between them. The CDR3: CSVKDGADTYEQYF. In DNA form, the CDR3 reads TGCAGCGTAAAAGACGGCGCAGATACCTACGAGCAGTACTTC.

V gene TRBV20-1 combines with J gene TRBJ2-1, with D uncertain. V dropped 4 bases and J dropped 1 base, with 11 bases sitting between them. The CDR3 covers 14 residues. The germline CDR1 and CDR2 sequences are DFQATT and SNEGSKA (reference sequence). The CDR3 DNA is TGCAGTGCTAAGATAGGCGGATCCTACAATGAGCAGTTCTTC. Its translation is CSAKIGGSYNEQFF.

About this clonotype: The junction shows a germline mismatch at one end, possibly a read error. This sequence joins TRBV25-1 and TRBJ2-7; maybe TRBD1 (5 bases). CDR1 is MGHDK, CDR2 SYGVNS, per germline. The CDR3 runs 12 residues. The CDR3 nucleotides are TGTGCCAGCAGTGAGGAGCACAGGCCCCCTCTCTTC. It yields the protein CASSEEHRPPLF.

This clonotype was observed many times. This chain links TRBV5-1 with TRBJ2-2, with 7 bases fitting TRBD1. Germline CDR1 and CDR2: SGHRS and YFSETQ. V lost 3 bases to trimming and J lost 5 bases; unmatched junction nucleotides: 10. This CDR3 has 16 amino acids. Here the CDR3 DNA reads TGCGCCAGCAGCTCGAAGACCGGGACAGAAACCGGGGAGCTGTTTTTT. Amino acids: CASSSKTGTETGELFF. Full variable domain (outside the CDR3, taken from reference TRBV5-1 and TRBJ2-2): KAGVTQTPRYLIKTRGQQVTLSCSPISGHRSVSWYQQTPGQGLQFLFEYFSETQRNKGNFPGRFSGRQFSNSRSEMNVSTLELGDSALYLCASSSKTGTETGELFFGEGSRLTVL.

This clonotype turned up a few times. The gene calls are TRBV2 and TRBJ1-1, with D tentatively TRBD1 (6 bases). The CDR3 is 15 residues long. Germline V gives CDR1 SNHLY, CDR2 FYNNEI. In DNA form, the CDR3 reads TGTCCTCACAACACGCCGGGGGCAGAGAACACTGAAGCTTTCTTT. This encodes CPHNTPGAENTEAFF. The full variable domain, its missing parts supplied by reference TRBV2 and TRBJ1-1, is EPEVTQTPSHQVTQMGQEVILRCVPISNHLYFYWYRQILGQKVEFLVSFYNNEISEKSEIFDDQFSVERPDGSNFTLKIRSTKLEDSAMYFCPHNTPGAENTEAFFGQGTRLTVV.

This clonotype was seen many times. V and J are TRBV12-3 or TRBV12-4 and TRBJ1-5; unclear D gene. CDR3 length: 12 amino acids. Trimming shortened V by 5 bases and J by 7 bases, and 9 bases separated the two germline ends. The CDR3 sequence is CASSVLSQPQHF. In DNA form, the CDR3 reads TGTGCCAGCAGTGTCCTTTCCCAGCCCCAGCATTTT.

This clonotype came up a few times. The V gene is TRBV7-2, the J gene TRBJ1-1; 7 bases fit TRBD1. Germline V gives CDR1 SGHTA, CDR2 FQGNSA. The V segment lost 5 bases and the J segment 2 bases; nucleotides outside the gene matches: 5. The CDR3 loop spans 14 amino acids. The CDR3 region is CASSPGQSNTEAFF. For the CDR3, the DNA is TGTGCCAGCAGCCCGGGACAGAGCAACACTGAAGCTTTCTTT.

V and J are TRBV19 and TRBJ1-5, with D unresolved. Germline V CDR1 and CDR2: LNHDA, SQIVND (reference sequence). V lost 4 bases, J lost 0 bases, and 10 bases lay in between. This CDR3 has 15 residues. CDR3 sequence (DNA): TGTGCCAGTAGTAGGCAGGCCCTTAGCAATCAGCCCCAGCATTTT. It is translated as CASSRQALSNQPQHF.

In its sample, this clonotype was seen many times. The rearrangement uses TRBV6-1 and TRBJ1-6; tentatively, D is TRBD1 (5 bases). CDR1 and CDR2 from the germline V gene are MNHNS and SASEGT. The CDR3 totals 14 residues. With 8 bases removed from V and 9 bases from J, the gap between germline ends came to 17 bases. The CDR3 DNA sequence: TGTGCCAGCGCCGGGGCCGAGGGAATTTCACCCCTCCACTTT. Protein sequence: CASAGAEGISPLHF.

Only a few counts were recorded for this clonotype. CDR3 in amino acids: CASSFGRGDGNQPQHF. Written as DNA, the CDR3 is TGTGCCAGCAGTTTCGGACGGGGGGATGGCAATCAGCCCCAGCATTTT. The gene calls are TRBV12-3 or TRBV12-4 and TRBJ1-5; a weak D match, TRBD1 (5 bases). Trimming removed 3 bases from V and 2 bases from J, with 14 bases in between. This CDR3 is built from 16 residues.